This entry concerns a single T cell receptor beta chain. Under the authors' procedure: Cell counts per sample came from amplifying reference gene primers. TCRdb keeps only in-frame clones here, not all; method: immunoSEQ multiplex PCR. The V and J calls and clone size come from that table; D and trimming were worked out from the DNA. This table holds about 220,000 clones, 70% to 90% found once. This entry belongs to a study of blood T cell repertoires in COVID-19. Across the study: The United States, Italy and Spain provided the acute and convalescent COVID-19 samples. T cells, B-cell-depleted T cells, or PBMCs supplied cDNA or gDNA.

The CDR3 loop spans 15 amino acids. Unmatched junction bases numbered 3, after V lost 1 base and J lost 1 base. In germline, CDR1 is SGDLS, CDR2 YYNGEE. The sequence came from a man in his forties with acute or convalescent COVID-19. Specimen: peripheral blood. This chain joins TRBV9 and TRBJ1-1, with TRBD1 identical over 8 bases. In DNA form, the CDR3 reads TGTGCCAGCAGCGTACAGGGGGCCTCGAACACTGAAGCTTTCTTT. This sequence encodes CASSVQGASNTEAFF.